Below are 25 T cell receptor beta chains sequenced from a single sample in a study of immune evolution from preneoplasia to lung adenocarcinoma. This table comes from immunoSEQ multiplex PCR, and its TCRdb copy is limited to in-frame clones, with some not included. The sample holds approximately 8,300 clones, 80% seen once. The material sequenced was FFPE adjacent normal lung tissue. All receptors come from a person aged 65-85 years with lung adenocarcinoma.

This clone was recorded once. This chain joins TRBV21-1 and TRBJ1-1; the DNA was not used to check the table's D call, TRBD1. TRBV21-1 represents a pseudogene. The CDR3 totals 14 residues. The chain's CDR3 is CASSPTSTNTEAFF. The CDR3 nucleotides read TGTGCCAGCAGCCCGACATCGACGAACACTGAAGCTTTCTTT.

CDR3 loop: CASSLQGAAYNEQFF. The CDR3, as DNA: TGTGCCAGCAGTTTACAGGGGGCCGCCTACAATGAGCAGTTCTTC. The gene calls are TRBV7-9 and TRBJ2-1; 9 bases map to TRBD1. The CDR3 runs to 15 residues. The V gene's germline CDR1 is SEHNR and CDR2 FQNEAQ (reference sequence). Trimming took 6 bases from V and 2 from J; bases not matched to a gene: 5.

This clone was observed a single time. V gene TRBV28 combines with J gene TRBJ2-1; 11 bases are shared with TRBD2. The V gene's germline CDR1 is MDHEN and CDR2 SYDVKM. CDR3 length equals 16 residues. The V and J ends lost 3 bases and 5 bases, in that order; junction bases with no gene match: 6. This chain's CDR3 is CASSFLAGGMNNEQFF. DNA of the CDR3: TGTGCCAGCAGTTTCTTAGCGGGGGGGATGAACAATGAGCAGTTCTTC.

V usage is TRBV7-3 and J usage is TRBJ2-1; D remains unclear. The V end lost 5 bases, the J end lost 6 bases, and 17 bases lay between the germline ends. From germline, CDR1 is SGHTA and CDR2 FQGTGA. The length of the CDR3 is 15 residues. Here the CDR3 DNA reads TGTGCCAGCAGCCCAGCCCCCGCGACACTCAATGAGCAGTTCTTC. Its protein product is CASSPAPATLNEQFF.

The chain recombines TRBV27 with TRBJ2-3; D is unresolved. CDR3 size: 16 residues. Looked up from germline, CDR1 is MNHEY and CDR2 is SMNVEV (reference sequence). V gave up 0 bases and J gave up 3 bases, with 13 bases separating them. The CDR3 DNA follows: TGTGCCAGCAGTTTATCGAGCAGCCCCAGGACAGATACGCAGTATTTT. It is translated as CASSLSSSPRTDTQYF.

The chain combines TRBV7-9 with TRBJ1-4; D ambiguous. The V gene's germline CDR1 is SEHNR and CDR2 FQNEAQ (reference sequence). There are 13 residues in the CDR3. Trimming stripped 5 bases from V and 6 bases from J, with 10 bases between. CDR3 in amino acids: CASSQTWDEKLFF. The CDR3, as DNA: TGTGCCAGCAGCCAGACCTGGGATGAAAAACTGTTTTTT.

The J gene is TRBJ1-5, the V gene TRBV28, with TRBD1 identical over 7 bases. V dropped 3 bases and J dropped 2; count of bases not matched to a gene: 4. Germline assignment: CDR1 MDHEN and CDR2 SYDVKM. CDR3 size: 15 residues. CDR3 in amino acids: CASSLGGTGNQPQHF. The CDR3 DNA sequence: TGTGCCAGCAGTTTGGGCGGGACAGGCAATCAGCCCCAGCATTTT.

V is TRBV5-6 and J is TRBJ1-2, with no clear D. The ends were cut back, 0 bases at V and 3 bases at J, with 6 bases in the middle. Germline CDR1 and CDR2: SGHDT and YYEEEE. This CDR3 has 13 amino acids. CDR3 DNA sequence: TGTGCCAGCAGCTTGGGACGAGACTATGGCTACACCTTC. Amino acids: CASSLGRDYGYTF.

The count of this clone is one. V and J are TRBV30 and TRBJ2-2; 13 nucleotides agree with TRBD2. This CDR3 region has 16 residues. V shed 2 bases and J 6 bases; nucleotides not matched to a gene: 6. Germline V gives CDR1 GTSNPN, CDR2 SVGIG (reference sequence). The CDR3 nucleotides read TGTGCCTGGAGTTCCTCCACTAGCGGGGGGGCCGGGGAGCTGTTTTTT. Encoded protein: CAWSSSTSGGAGELFF.

The chain combines TRBV27 with TRBJ2-5; weak D call: TRBD2 (7 bases). V was trimmed by 2 bases and J by 2 bases, leaving 27 bases between them. Germline V gene sequence: CDR1 MNHEY, CDR2 SMNVEV (reference sequence). The CDR3 is 20 amino acids. The CDR3 here is CASSLRGTGGPGRVQETQYF. Written as DNA, the CDR3 is TGTGCCAGCAGTTTAAGGGGGACGGGGGGTCCAGGGAGGGTACAAGAGACCCAGTACTTC.

This chain links TRBV11-3 with TRBJ2-4; maybe TRBD2 (6 bases). This CDR3 is 15 amino acids long. Trimming removed 5 bases at V and 9 bases at J, with 20 bases between. Germline CDR1 reads SGHNT; CDR2 reads YENEEA. The CDR3 sequence is CASSRGPSGDSIQYF. CDR3 bases: TGTGCCAGCAGCCGTGGACCCTCGGGAGATAGCATTCAGTACTTC. The variable domain in full, completed from reference TRBV11-3 and TRBJ2-4, reads EAGVVQSPRYKIIEKKQPVAFWCNPISGHNTLYWYLQNLGQGPELLIRYENEEAVDDSQLPKDRFSAERLKGVDSTLKIQPAELGDSAVYLCASSRGPSGDSIQYFGAGTRLSVL.

This rearrangement joins TRBV27 to TRBJ1-5; D gene uncertain. The V gene lost 9 bases and the J gene lost 5 bases, with 14 bases spanning the gap. Germline CDR1 reads MNHEY; CDR2 reads SMNVEV (reference sequence). There are 13 residues in the CDR3. The CDR3 loop reads CASWRSKDQPQHF. The CDR3 DNA is TGTGCCAGTTGGAGGTCGAAGGATCAGCCCCAGCATTTT.

V usage is TRBV6-4 and J usage is TRBJ1-2, with D tentatively TRBD1 (5 bases). Per germline, CDR1 MRHNA and CDR2 SNTAGT. This CDR3 has 14 residues. V dropped 0 bases and J dropped 7 bases, with 12 bases sitting between them. CDR3 residues: CASSDSGQGGGYTF. The CDR3 region has the DNA TGTGCCAGCAGTGACTCGGGGCAGGGCGGTGGCTACACCTTC.

By sample fraction, this clone is large. This chain joins TRBV19 and TRBJ2-3; 10 nucleotides line up with TRBD2. This CDR3 has 14 amino acids. Germline values: CDR1 LNHDA, CDR2 SQIVND (reference sequence). The junction had 6 bases not matched to a gene; V was cut back by 7 bases and J by 5 bases. The CDR3 region has the DNA TGTGCCAGTAAAGCGGGAGGGCCAAAAGATACGCAGTATTTT. Its translation is CASKAGGPKDTQYF.

This clone showed up just once. The CDR3 bases are TGTGCCAGCAGTCTGGAAGCTAGTGGCTACACCTTC. Translating gives CASSLEASGYTF. V is TRBV28 and J is TRBJ1-2; no clear D gene. The CDR3 consists of 12 residues. Deletions cut 5 bases from V and 7 bases from J, with 11 bases between. Per the germline V gene, CDR1 is MDHEN and CDR2 is SYDVKM.

The chain has TRBV11-2 and TRBJ2-3; perhaps TRBD2 as D (5 bases). V lost 2 bases and J 2 bases, leaving 11 bases between the germline ends. The V gene's germline CDR1 is SGHAT and CDR2 FQNNGV. The CDR3 runs to 15 residues. CDR3 DNA sequence: TGTGCCAGCAGCTTATTCGCTAGCCCCACAGATACGCAGTATTTT. It translates to CASSLFASPTDTQYF.

The chain uses TRBV19 and TRBJ1-2, with a weak D call TRBD1 (6 bases). Germline V gene sequence: CDR1 LNHDA, CDR2 SQIVND (reference sequence). The V end lost 5 bases, the J end lost 8 bases, and 9 bases lay between the germline ends. CDR3 length equals 11 residues. In DNA form, the CDR3 reads TGTGCCAGTAGTCAGGACAGAGGCTACACCTTC. This gives the protein CASSQDRGYTF.

This chain uses TRBV7-9 with TRBJ2-2; D remains unclear. CDR1 is SEHNR and CDR2 is FQNEAQ in the germline V gene (reference sequence). The CDR3 loop spans 15 amino acids. V dropped 3 bases and J dropped 2 bases, with 10 bases sitting between them. CDR3 in amino acids: CASSLSGPNTGELFF. The CDR3 DNA reads TGTGCCAGCAGCTTGTCAGGACCCAACACCGGGGAGCTGTTTTTT. Full variable domain (missing parts from reference TRBV7-9 and TRBJ2-2): DTGVSQNPRHKITKRGQNVTFRCDPISEHNRLYWYRQTLGQGPEFLTYFQNEAQLEKSRLLSDRFSAERPKGSFSTLEIQRTEQGDSAMYLCASSLSGPNTGELFFGEGSRLTVL.

CDR3 in DNA: TGTGCCAGCAGTTTATCAGGGGGCGTTCAGCCCCAGCATTTT. It is translated as CASSLSGGVQPQHF. This rearrangement joins TRBV28 to TRBJ1-5, with 8 bases aligning to TRBD1. Trimming removed 1 base from V and 6 bases from J; junction bases left unmatched: 2. Germline-derived CDR1 and CDR2 are MDHEN and SYDVKM. The CDR3 runs to 14 residues.

The chain carries TRBV28 and TRBJ1-2, with D maybe TRBD1 (6 bases). Trimming took off 6 bases at V and 2 bases at J, with 10 bases between the two ends. CDR3 length: 13 amino acids. Per the germline V gene, CDR1 is MDHEN and CDR2 is SYDVKM. CDR3 sequence: CASSQTGNYGYTF. CDR3 nucleotide sequence: TGTGCCAGCAGCCAGACAGGCAACTATGGCTACACCTTC.

The chain links TRBV27 to TRBJ2-3; 8 bases are shared with TRBD1. Germline-derived CDR1 and CDR2 are MNHEY and SMNVEV (reference sequence). The CDR3 length is 18 residues. J was trimmed by 3 bases and V by 7 bases; bases with no gene match: 18. CDR3 sequence reads: CASTTNPPGQGRTDTQYF. In DNA, the CDR3 is TGTGCCAGCACCACCAACCCACCTGGACAGGGAAGGACAGATACGCAGTATTTT.

The chain recombines TRBV4-2 with TRBJ2-3, with TRBD2 matching 12 bases. This CDR3 region has 17 residues. V was clipped by 4 bases and J by 5 bases; unmatched bases: 10. CDR1 is LGHNA and CDR2 is YNFKEQ in the germline V gene. CDR3 coding DNA: TGTGCCAGCAGCCTCAGTACGACTAGCGGGGGAGGAGATACGCAGTATTTT. Translating it yields CASSLSTTSGGGDTQYF.

The chain couples TRBV5-1 to TRBJ2-5; TRBD1 is a possible D gene (6 bases). Germline V lookup: CDR1 SGHRS, CDR2 YFSETQ. The ends were cut back, 2 bases at V and 2 bases at J, with 13 bases in the middle. The length of the CDR3 is 15 residues. The CDR3 DNA is TGCGCCAGCAGCTTCCTACAGGGCCCACAAGAGACCCAGTACTTC. The encoded protein is CASSFLQGPQETQYF.

The chain recombines TRBV28 with TRBJ1-5; 8 bases agree with TRBD1. The germline CDR1 and CDR2 sequences are MDHEN and SYDVKM. J was trimmed by 2 bases and V by 3 bases; bases with no gene match: 3. The CDR3 sequence is 15 residues long. This CDR3 reads CASSFTGGGNQPQHF. The CDR3 nucleotides read TGTGCCAGCAGTTTCACAGGGGGAGGCAATCAGCCCCAGCATTTT.

The V gene is TRBV27, the J gene TRBJ2-7; 7 positions match TRBD1. The CDR3 is made up of 12 amino acids. Germline loops: CDR1 MNHEY, CDR2 SMNVEV (reference sequence). V shed 4 bases and J 4 bases; nucleotides not matched to a gene: 1. The CDR3 loop is CASSSTGYEQYF. CDR3 coding DNA: TGTGCCAGCAGTTCGACAGGGTACGAGCAGTACTTC.